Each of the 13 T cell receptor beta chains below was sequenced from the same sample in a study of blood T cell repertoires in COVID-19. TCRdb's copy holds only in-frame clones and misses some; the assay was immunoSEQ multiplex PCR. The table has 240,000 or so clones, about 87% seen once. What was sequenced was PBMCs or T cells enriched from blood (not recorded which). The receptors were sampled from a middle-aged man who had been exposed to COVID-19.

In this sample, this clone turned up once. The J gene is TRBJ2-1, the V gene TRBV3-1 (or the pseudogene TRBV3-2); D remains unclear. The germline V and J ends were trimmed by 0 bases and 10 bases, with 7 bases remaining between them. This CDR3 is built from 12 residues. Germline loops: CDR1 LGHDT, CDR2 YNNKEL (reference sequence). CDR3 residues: CASSQDDREQFF. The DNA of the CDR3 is TGTGCCAGCAGCCAAGATGATCGGGAGCAGTTCTTC.

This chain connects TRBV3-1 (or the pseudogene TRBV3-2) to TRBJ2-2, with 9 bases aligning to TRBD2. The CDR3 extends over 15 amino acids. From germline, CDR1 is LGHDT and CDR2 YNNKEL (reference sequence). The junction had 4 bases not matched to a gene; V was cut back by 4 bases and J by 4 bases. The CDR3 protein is CASSPSSGVTGELFF. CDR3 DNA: TGTGCCAGCAGCCCATCTAGCGGGGTCACCGGGGAGCTGTTTTTT.

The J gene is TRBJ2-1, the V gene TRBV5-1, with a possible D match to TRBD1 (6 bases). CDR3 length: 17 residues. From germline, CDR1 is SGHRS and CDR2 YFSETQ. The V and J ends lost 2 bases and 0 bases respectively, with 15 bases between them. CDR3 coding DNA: TGCGCCAGCAGCTTCCACAGGGCCCGTAGCTCCTACAATGAGCAGTTCTTC. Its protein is CASSFHRARSSYNEQFF.

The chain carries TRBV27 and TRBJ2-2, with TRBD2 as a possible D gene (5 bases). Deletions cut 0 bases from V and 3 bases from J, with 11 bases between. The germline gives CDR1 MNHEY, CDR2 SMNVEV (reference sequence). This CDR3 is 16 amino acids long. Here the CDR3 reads CASSLSRVVDTGELFF. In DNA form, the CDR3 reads TGTGCCAGCAGTTTATCGCGGGTAGTAGACACCGGGGAGCTGTTTTTT.

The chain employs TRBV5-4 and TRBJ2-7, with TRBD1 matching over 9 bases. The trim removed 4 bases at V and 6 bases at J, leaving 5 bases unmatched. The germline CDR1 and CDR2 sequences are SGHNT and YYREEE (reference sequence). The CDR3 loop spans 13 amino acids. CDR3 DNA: TGTGCCAGCAGCCGGACAGGGGCGCGCGAGCAGTACTTC. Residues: CASSRTGAREQYF.

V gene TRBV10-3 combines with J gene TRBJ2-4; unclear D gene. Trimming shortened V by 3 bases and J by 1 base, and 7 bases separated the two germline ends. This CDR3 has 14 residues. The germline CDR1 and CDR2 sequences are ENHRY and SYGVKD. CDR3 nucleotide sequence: TGTGCCATCAGTGATGCGTTGGCCAAAAACATTCAGTACTTC. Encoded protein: CAISDALAKNIQYF.

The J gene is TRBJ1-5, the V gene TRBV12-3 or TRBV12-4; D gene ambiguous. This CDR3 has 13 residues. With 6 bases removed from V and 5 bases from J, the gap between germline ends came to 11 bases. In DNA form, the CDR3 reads TGTGCCAGCAGCCCCTTCCCCCATCAGCCCCAGCATTTT. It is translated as CASSPFPHQPQHF.

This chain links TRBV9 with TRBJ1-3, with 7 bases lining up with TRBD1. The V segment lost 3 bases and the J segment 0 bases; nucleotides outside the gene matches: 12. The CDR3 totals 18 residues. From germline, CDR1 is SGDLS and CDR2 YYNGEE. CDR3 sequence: CASSARIKGQSSGNTIYF. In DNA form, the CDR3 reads TGTGCCAGCAGCGCCAGAATCAAGGGACAGTCCTCTGGAAACACCATATATTTT.

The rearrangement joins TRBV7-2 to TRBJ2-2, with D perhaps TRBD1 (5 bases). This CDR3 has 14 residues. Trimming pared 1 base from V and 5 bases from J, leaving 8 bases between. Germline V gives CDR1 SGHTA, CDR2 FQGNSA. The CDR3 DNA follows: TGTGCCAGCAGCTTAGGCCAGGGAACCGGGGAGCTGTTTTTT. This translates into CASSLGQGTGELFF.

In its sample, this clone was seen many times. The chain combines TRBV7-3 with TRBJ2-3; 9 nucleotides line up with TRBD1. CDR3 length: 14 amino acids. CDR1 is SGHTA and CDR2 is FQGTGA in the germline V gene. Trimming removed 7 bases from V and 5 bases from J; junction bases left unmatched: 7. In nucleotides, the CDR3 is TGTGCCAGCACCCCCGGACAGGGGTTAGATACGCAGTATTTT. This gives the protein CASTPGQGLDTQYF.

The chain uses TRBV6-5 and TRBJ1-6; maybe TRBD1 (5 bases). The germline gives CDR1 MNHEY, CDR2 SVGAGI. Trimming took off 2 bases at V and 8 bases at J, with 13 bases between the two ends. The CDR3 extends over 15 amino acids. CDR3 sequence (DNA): TGTGCCAGCAGTTACGCCTGGCAGGGCGATTCACCCCTCCACTTT. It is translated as CASSYAWQGDSPLHF.

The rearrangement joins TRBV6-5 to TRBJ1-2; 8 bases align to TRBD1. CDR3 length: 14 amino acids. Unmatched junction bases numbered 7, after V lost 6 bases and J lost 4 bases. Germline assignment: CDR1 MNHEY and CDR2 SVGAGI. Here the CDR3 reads CASRTRGQGYGYTF. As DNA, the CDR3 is TGTGCCAGCAGAACCCGAGGACAGGGCTATGGCTACACCTTC.

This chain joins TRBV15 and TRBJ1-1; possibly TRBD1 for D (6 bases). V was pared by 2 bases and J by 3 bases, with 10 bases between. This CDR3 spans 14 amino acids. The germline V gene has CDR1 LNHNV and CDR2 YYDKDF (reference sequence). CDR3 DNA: TGTGCCACCAGCAGACAGGGGAAGGACACTGAAGCTTTCTTT. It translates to CATSRQGKDTEAFF.